A selection of T cell receptor beta chains follows, all from one sample in a study of identical twins. TCRdb re-derived calls from the 5' RACE reads in MiXCR, one entry per CDR3 protein. The sample lists approximately 190,000 distinct CDR3 sequences; approximately 15% were seen once. The same sample was also studied in work on T cells expressing NK-cell markers.

Sequences were obtained from CD8+ T cells sorted from blood. All receptors derive from a woman aged 18-30 years in good health. The CDR3 runs from the conserved cysteine through the conserved F or W. D genes are given only for firm matches. Part of the rows lack a size; the others show once, few, many or a class for expanded clones.

J gene: TRBJ2-2
clone size: few
V gene: TRBV7-7
D gene: NA
CDR3 DNA: TGTGCTAGCAGCTTAGCCCCCCGGGGGCAAACCGGGGAGCTGTTTTTT
CDR3 protein: CASSLAPRGQTGELFF

J gene: TRBJ2-5
clone size: NA
V gene: TRBV2
D gene: NA
CDR3 DNA: TGTGCCAGCAGTAACGCCAGGGGAGAGACCCAGTACTTC
CDR3 protein: CASSNARGETQYF

J gene: TRBJ2-7
clone size: few
V gene: TRBV4-1
D gene: NA
CDR3 DNA: TGCGCCAGCAGCCAAGAGGTCAGGGTGAAGGACGAGCAGTACTTC
CDR3 protein: CASSQEVRVKDEQYF

J gene: TRBJ2-7
clone size: NA
V gene: TRBV6-1
D gene: TRBD1
CDR3 DNA: TGTGCCAGCAAGAACTTAGGGACAGGGTACCACGAGCAGTACTTC
CDR3 protein: CASKNLGTGYHEQYF

J gene: TRBJ2-7
clone size: NA
V gene: TRBV7-9
D gene: TRBD1
CDR3 DNA: TGTGCCAGCAGTGCCGGGACAGCCAACTACGAGCAGTACTTC
CDR3 protein: CASSAGTANYEQYF

J gene: TRBJ2-1
clone size: NA
V gene: TRBV20-1
D gene: NA
CDR3 DNA: TGCAGTGCTTTGGGCCGGGTACCGGGAGCGAGTAATGAGCAGTTCTTC
CDR3 protein: CSALGRVPGASNEQFF

J gene: TRBJ1-4
clone size: NA
V gene: TRBV27
D gene: TRBD1
CDR3 DNA: TGTGCCAGCAGTCTCCTGCGGGGACAGGGGGCAACTAATGAAAAACTGTTTTTT
CDR3 protein: CASSLLRGQGATNEKLFF

J gene: TRBJ2-1
clone size: NA
V gene: TRBV9
D gene: TRBD2
CDR3 DNA: TGTGCCAGCAGCGTAGCTACTAGCGGGGAGATTTTTTATGAGCAGTTCTTC
CDR3 protein: CASSVATSGEIFYEQFF

J gene: TRBJ2-3
clone size: NA
V gene: TRBV6-5
D gene: NA
CDR3 DNA: TGTGCCAGCAACTTACTGGGACATAGCACAGATACGCAGTATTTT
CDR3 protein: CASNLLGHSTDTQYF

J gene: TRBJ2-5
clone size: few
V gene: TRBV7-6
D gene: TRBD1
CDR3 DNA: TGTGCCAGCAGCTTAGGGACAGGGAACCAAGAGACCCAGTACTTC
CDR3 protein: CASSLGTGNQETQYF

J gene: TRBJ2-1
clone size: few
V gene: TRBV5-1
D gene: TRBD2
CDR3 DNA: TGCGCCAGCAGCTTGCTAGCGGGGAGCTACAATGAGCAGTTCTTC
CDR3 protein: CASSLLAGSYNEQFF